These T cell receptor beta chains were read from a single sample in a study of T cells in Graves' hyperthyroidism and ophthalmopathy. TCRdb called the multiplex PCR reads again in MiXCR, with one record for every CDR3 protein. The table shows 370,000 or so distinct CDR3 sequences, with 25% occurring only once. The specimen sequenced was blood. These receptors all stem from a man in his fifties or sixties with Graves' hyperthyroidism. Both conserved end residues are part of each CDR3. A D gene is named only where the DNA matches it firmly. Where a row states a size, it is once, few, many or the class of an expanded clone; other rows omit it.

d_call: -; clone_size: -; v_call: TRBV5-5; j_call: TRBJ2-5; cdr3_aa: CASSWTDRPQETQYF; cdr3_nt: TGTGCCAGCAGCTGGACCGACCGGCCCCAAGAGACCCAGTACTTC
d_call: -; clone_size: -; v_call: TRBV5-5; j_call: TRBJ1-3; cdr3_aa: CASIRDISSGNTIYF; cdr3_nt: TGTGCCAGCATCCGGGACATAAGCTCTGGAAACACCATATATTTT
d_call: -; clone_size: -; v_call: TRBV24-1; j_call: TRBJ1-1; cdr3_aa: CATSDGRTPRAFF; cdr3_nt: TGTGCCACCAGTGATGGCCGGACCCCAAGGGCTTTCTTT
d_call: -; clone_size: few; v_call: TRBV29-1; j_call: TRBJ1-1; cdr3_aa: CSARSNTEAFF; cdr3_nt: TGCAGCGCCCGTTCGAACACTGAAGCTTTCTTT
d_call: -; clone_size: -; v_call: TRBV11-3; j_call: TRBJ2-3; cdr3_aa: CASSSRTRIGTHTQYF; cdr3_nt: TGTGCCAGCAGCTCCAGAACTAGGATCGGCACACATACGCAGTATTTT
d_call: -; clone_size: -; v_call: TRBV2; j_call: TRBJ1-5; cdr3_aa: CASRREYSNQPQHF; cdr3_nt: TGTGCCAGCAGGCGGGAGTATAGCAATCAGCCCCAGCATTTT
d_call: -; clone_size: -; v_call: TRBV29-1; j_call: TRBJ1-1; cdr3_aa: CSVEDGRDEAFF; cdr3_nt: TGCAGCGTTGAAGATGGCCGTGATGAAGCTTTCTTT
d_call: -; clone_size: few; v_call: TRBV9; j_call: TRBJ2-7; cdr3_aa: CASSPGLAPYEQYF; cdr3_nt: TGTGCCAGCAGCCCCGGGCTAGCGCCCTACGAGCAGTACTTC
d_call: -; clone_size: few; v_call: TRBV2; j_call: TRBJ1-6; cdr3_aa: CAATDGMTSPLHF; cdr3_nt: TGTGCCGCAACCGACGGCATGACTTCACCCCTCCACTTT
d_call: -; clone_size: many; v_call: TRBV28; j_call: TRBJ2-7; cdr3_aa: CASSVRSEQYF; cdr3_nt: TGTGCCAGCAGCGTTAGGAGCGAGCAGTACTTC
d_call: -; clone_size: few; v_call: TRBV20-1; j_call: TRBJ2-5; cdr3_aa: CSARVEGRGTQYF; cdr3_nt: TGCAGTGCTAGAGTAGAGGGTCGGGGGACCCAGTACTTC
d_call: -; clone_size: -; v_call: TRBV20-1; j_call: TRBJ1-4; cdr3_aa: CSAERGAREKLFF; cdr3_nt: TGCAGTGCCGAGAGGGGCGCAAGGGAAAAACTGTTTTTT
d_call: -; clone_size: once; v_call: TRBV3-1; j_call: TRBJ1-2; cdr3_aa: CASSQAQAGYGYTF; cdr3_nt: TGTGCCAGCAGCCAAGCTCAGGCTGGCTATGGCTACACCTTC
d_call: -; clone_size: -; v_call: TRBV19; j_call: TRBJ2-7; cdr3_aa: CASSIDGSSSYEQYF; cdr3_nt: TGTGCCAGTAGTATAGACGGTTCGAGCTCCTACGAGCAGTACTTC
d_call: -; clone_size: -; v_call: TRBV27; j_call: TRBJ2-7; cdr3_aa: CASSPDQSYEQYF; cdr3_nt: TGTGCCAGCAGTCCAGACCAATCCTACGAGCAGTACTTC
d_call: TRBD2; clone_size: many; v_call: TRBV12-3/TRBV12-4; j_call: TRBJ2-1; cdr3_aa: CASSLARGTGIAGDNEQFF; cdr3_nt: TGTGCCAGCAGTTTAGCGCGAGGGACGGGAATAGCGGGGGACAATGAGCAGTTCTTC
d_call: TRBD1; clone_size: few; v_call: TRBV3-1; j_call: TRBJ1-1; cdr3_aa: CASSPRDRGNEAFF; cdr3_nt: TGTGCCAGCAGCCCCCGGGACAGGGGTAATGAAGCTTTCTTT